This TCR beta chain is drawn from a study of T cells in localized non-small cell lung cancer. Assay used: immunoSEQ multiplex PCR; TCRdb lists only in-frame clones, some missing. The sample lists tens of thousands of clones; roughly 89% were seen once. The CDR3 is 14 amino acids. Trimming took 4 bases from V and 0 from J, leaving 7 bases between them. CDR1 is MNHNS and CDR2 is SASEGT in the germline V gene. Source: peripheral blood, taken before any cancer treatment. J is TRBJ1-3 and V is TRBV6-1; TRBD1 might be the D (5 bases). The receptor's source is a man aged 35-69 years with stage I squamous cell lung carcinoma. The CDR3 reads CASSVGASGNTIYF. CDR3 bases: TGTGCCAGCAGTGTTGGGGCCTCTGGAAACACCATATATTTT.